A selection of T cell receptor beta chains follows, all from one sample in a study of post-analysis software for immune sequencing data. One entry per CDR3 protein results from TCRdb running MiXCR on the PCR reads. The sample holds about 200,000 distinct CDR3 sequences, roughly 30% seen once. Sequencing used blood. The receptors shown here come from a girl aged 2 to 17 with multiple sclerosis. Each CDR3 is given with its conserved first and last residue. A D gene is named only where the DNA matches it firmly. Where a row states a size, it is once, few, many or the class of an expanded clone; other rows omit it.

j_gene,d_gene,v_gene,abundance,CDR3nt,CDR3aa
TRBJ2-1,.,TRBV7-2,.,TGTGCCAGCAGCTTATTCAATAAGCAGTTCTTC,CASSLFNKQFF
TRBJ2-7,TRBD2,TRBV28,once,TGTGTCAGCAGTTTCCGGGGGGGATTACGCGAGCAGTACTTC,CVSSFRGGLREQYF
TRBJ2-7,.,TRBV4-2,medium-sized,TGTGCCAGCAGCCAAGCGCGGACAGATTCCTACGAGCAGTACTTC,CASSQARTDSYEQYF
TRBJ2-3,TRBD1,TRBV12-3/TRBV12-4,many,TGTGCCAGCAGTCCGGGACAGGTCACAGATACGCAGTATTTT,CASSPGQVTDTQYF
TRBJ1-6,.,TRBV7-2,many,TGTGCCAGCAGCCCGTTCCGGCCAGATAATTCACCCCTCCACTTT,CASSPFRPDNSPLHF
TRBJ2-3,TRBD2,TRBV5-1,.,TGCGCCAGCACCCCTGGTAGCGGGGGGTTTAGCACAGATACGCAGTATTTT,CASTPGSGGFSTDTQYF
TRBJ2-3,.,TRBV2,.,TGTGCCAGCAGTCCCACAGATGCGCAGTATTTT,CASSPTDAQYF
TRBJ2-7,.,TRBV27,.,TGTGCCAGCAGCCCGGTTGGCAGGGGAGGATACGAGCAGTACTTC,CASSPVGRGGYEQYF
TRBJ2-7,TRBD2,TRBV27,few,TGTGCCAGCGCTGGGAGGGCCAGGGCTTTTCACGAGCAGTACTTC,CASAGRARAFHEQYF
TRBJ2-1,TRBD2,TRBV12-3/TRBV12-4,.,TGTGCCAGCAGTTTAATGGCTAGCGGGTTGTACAATGAGCAGTTCTTC,CASSLMASGLYNEQFF
TRBJ2-7,.,TRBV5-1,many,TGCGCCAGCAGCTCCGGTTCCGGCTTGACCTACGAGCAGTACTTC,CASSSGSGLTYEQYF
TRBJ1-2,.,TRBV4-2,.,TGTGCCAACAGCCAGGGCAGTGGCTACACCTTC,CANSQGSGYTF
TRBJ2-7,TRBD2,TRBV14,.,TGTGCCGGCAGCCAAGATCCGTATAGCGGGGGTTTGTCTTACGAGCAGTACTTC,CAGSQDPYSGGLSYEQYF
TRBJ1-2,.,TRBV5-6,many,TGTGCCAGCAGCTTGGCCGGACAGTGGGATTATGGCTACACCTTC,CASSLAGQWDYGYTF
TRBJ2-5,.,TRBV20-1,.,TGCAGTGCTAGTATTGCTGCGGTGGTGGAGACCCAGTACTTC,CSASIAAVVETQYF
TRBJ2-5,TRBD1,TRBV5-1,.,TGCGCCAGCAGCTGGAGGACAGGACAAGAGACCCAGTACTTC,CASSWRTGQETQYF
TRBJ2-1,.,TRBV7-8,many,TGTGCCAGCAGCTTAGGGCCCAAGGATGAGCAGTTCTTC,CASSLGPKDEQFF
TRBJ1-3,.,TRBV28,.,TGTGCCAGCCAGGACAGTTCTTCTGGAAACACCATATATTTT,CASQDSSSGNTIYF
TRBJ2-7,.,TRBV5-1,many,TGCGCCAGCAGCTTCGCAGGGGCCTACGAGCAGTACTTC,CASSFAGAYEQYF
TRBJ1-2,.,TRBV2,few,TGTGCCAGCAGTGTATACCACAACTATGGCTACATCTTC,CASSVYHNYGYIF
TRBJ2-7,TRBD2,TRBV28,.,TGTGCCAGCAGTTTCGGGGGGTCCAATATCCCCGAGCAGTACTTC,CASSFGGSNIPEQYF
TRBJ2-5,.,TRBV11-2,.,TGTGCCAGCAGCTTAGAGGAGGGGGAGAGGGGGCGAGAGACCCAGTACTTC,CASSLEEGERGRETQYF
TRBJ2-4,TRBD2,TRBV7-8,many,TGTGCCAGCAGCCCCTCTAGCGGGAGAGACATTCAGTACTTC,CASSPSSGRDIQYF
TRBJ2-7,.,TRBV27,.,TGTGCCAGCAGTTTATCCCCAACAGGGACCCTAGGCGAGCAGTACTTC,CASSLSPTGTLGEQYF
TRBJ2-7,TRBD2,TRBV20-1,.,TGCAGTGCTAGCATCCAGCGGGGACCCTACGAGCAGTACTTC,CSASIQRGPYEQYF
TRBJ2-5,.,TRBV5-1,few,TGCGCCAGCAGCTTGGCTACCGGGGCGCGGGATGAGACCCAGTACTTC,CASSLATGARDETQYF
TRBJ1-6,.,TRBV12-3/TRBV12-4,many,TGTGCCAGCAGTGTAAGGGGCAGGCGAGCTTCACCCCTCCACTTT,CASSVRGRRASPLHF
TRBJ2-7,.,TRBV20-1,.,TGCAGTGCTCCAACAGGGTTCTACGAGCAGTACTTC,CSAPTGFYEQYF
TRBJ2-1,TRBD2,TRBV3-1,.,TGTGCCAGCAGCCAAGAGGCGCTAGCGGGAAGCTACAATGAGCAGTTCTTC,CASSQEALAGSYNEQFF
TRBJ1-5,.,TRBV15,.,TGTGCCACCAGCAGAGACCGAGCCCCGGGGCAGCCCCAGCATTTT,CATSRDRAPGQPQHF
TRBJ1-6,.,TRBV20-1,few,TGCAGTGCTAGAGATAAGGAGTGGAATTCACCCCTCCACTTT,CSARDKEWNSPLHF
TRBJ1-5,.,TRBV28,.,TGTGCCAGCAGTTTAGCCCTCGGGGGTCTCAGTCAGCCCCAGCATTTT,CASSLALGGLSQPQHF
TRBJ2-1,TRBD2,TRBV20-1,many,TGCAGTGGGGCGGGAGGGATAACCTACAATGAGCAGTTCTTC,CSGAGGITYNEQFF
TRBJ2-7,.,TRBV2,many,TGTGCCAGCAGTGAAGACGACACCTACGAGCAGTACTTC,CASSEDDTYEQYF
TRBJ2-7,.,TRBV21-1,few,TGTGCCAGCAGCAAAGCGGAGCGGGGCAACTCCTACGAGCAGTACTTC,CASSKAERGNSYEQYF
TRBJ2-2,.,TRBV6-2/TRBV6-3,few,TGTGCCAGCAGTCGGACGGGGACCGGGGAGCTGTTTTTT,CASSRTGTGELFF
TRBJ2-1,TRBD2,TRBV6-2/TRBV6-3,.,TGTGCCAGCAGAACCCAAGCGGCGGGGGGGCAGGATGAGCAGTTCTTC,CASRTQAAGGQDEQFF
TRBJ2-7,.,TRBV18,few,TGTGCCAGCTCACCACCGGGGTTCTACGAGCAGTACTTC,CASSPPGFYEQYF
TRBJ1-5,TRBD1,TRBV28,.,TGTGCCAGCAGTTTGCCAGGGGGGGGCAATCAGCCCCAGCATTTT,CASSLPGGGNQPQHF
TRBJ2-1,TRBD2,TRBV29-1,few,TGCAGCGTTGGGCAAGCGGGAGGGGGCTCCTACAATGAGCAGTTCTTC,CSVGQAGGGSYNEQFF
TRBJ2-5,.,TRBV7-8,.,TGTGCCAGCAGCTTATTGGCGGTTGGAGCCCAGGAGTACTTC,CASSLLAVGAQEYF
TRBJ1-1,.,TRBV10-3,few,TGTGCCATCAGTGGGACGGCCCTGAACACTGAAGCTTTCTTT,CAISGTALNTEAFF
TRBJ2-3,.,TRBV11-2,.,TGTGCCAGCAGCTTAAAGACGGGGGCCAGCACAGATACGCAGTATTTT,CASSLKTGASTDTQYF
TRBJ1-4,TRBD1,TRBV28,few,TGTGCCAGCGGAACAAACAGGGGTCAGTTTTTT,CASGTNRGQFF
TRBJ2-7,.,TRBV7-2,once,TGTGCCAGCAGCTTTTTGGCCGGACCCTCCTACGAGCAGTACTTC,CASSFLAGPSYEQYF
TRBJ2-1,.,TRBV5-1,few,TGCGCCAGCAGTCAGGCGGCGCGCTCCTACAATGAGCAGTTCTTC,CASSQAARSYNEQFF
TRBJ1-5,.,TRBV6-1,few,TGTGCCAGCAGTGAAAATCCTACCCTTAGCAATCAGCCCCAGCATTTT,CASSENPTLSNQPQHF
TRBJ2-1,.,TRBV7-3,many,TGTGCCAGCAGCCCAGGTAGCTCCTACAATGAGCAGTTCTTC,CASSPGSSYNEQFF
TRBJ2-3,TRBD2,TRBV29-1,many,TGCAGCGTTGAGCCCCCCTCCGCTAGCGGTAGCACAGATACGCAGTATTTT,CSVEPPSASGSTDTQYF
TRBJ2-1,TRBD2,TRBV12-3/TRBV12-4,few,TGTGCCAGCAGTTTAAGGGGTAGCGGGACATGGGGTGAGCAGTTCTTC,CASSLRGSGTWGEQFF
TRBJ1-4,.,TRBV5-5,few,TGTGCCAGCAGCCCAGGGGCGGGGAATGAAAAACTGTTTTTT,CASSPGAGNEKLFF
TRBJ2-7,.,TRBV6-5,many,TGTGCCAGCAGTTCGCGGGGGACAGACCCTACGCAGTACTTC,CASSSRGTDPTQYF